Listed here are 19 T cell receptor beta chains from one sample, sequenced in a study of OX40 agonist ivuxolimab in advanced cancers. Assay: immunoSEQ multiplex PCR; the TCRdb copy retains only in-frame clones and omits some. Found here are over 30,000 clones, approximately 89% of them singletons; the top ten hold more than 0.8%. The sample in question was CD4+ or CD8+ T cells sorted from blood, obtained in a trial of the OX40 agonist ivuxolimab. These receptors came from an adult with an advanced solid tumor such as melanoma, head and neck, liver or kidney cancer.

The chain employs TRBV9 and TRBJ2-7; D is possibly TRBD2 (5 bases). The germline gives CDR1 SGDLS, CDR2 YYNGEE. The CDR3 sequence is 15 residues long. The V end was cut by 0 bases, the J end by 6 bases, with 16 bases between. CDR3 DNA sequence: TGTGCCAGCAGCGTAGATCGGGGATGGTTAGGCGAGCAGTACTTC. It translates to CASSVDRGWLGEQYF.

CDR3 sequence reads: CSVRRGHEQYF. CDR3 nucleotides: TGCAGCGTTCGAAGGGGGCATGAGCAGTACTTC. This chain links TRBV29-1 with TRBJ2-7; 7 bases are a match to TRBD1. Per germline, CDR1 SQVTM and CDR2 ANQGSEA. This CDR3 comprises 11 residues. The V gene end was trimmed by 5 bases and the J gene end by 7 bases; junction bases not matched to a gene: 5.

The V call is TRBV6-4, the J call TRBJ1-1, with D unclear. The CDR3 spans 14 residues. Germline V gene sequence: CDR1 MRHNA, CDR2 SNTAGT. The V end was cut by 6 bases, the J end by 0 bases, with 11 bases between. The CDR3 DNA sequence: TGTGCCAGCAGAACGTCTCCCATGAACACTGAAGCTTTCTTT. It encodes CASRTSPMNTEAFF.

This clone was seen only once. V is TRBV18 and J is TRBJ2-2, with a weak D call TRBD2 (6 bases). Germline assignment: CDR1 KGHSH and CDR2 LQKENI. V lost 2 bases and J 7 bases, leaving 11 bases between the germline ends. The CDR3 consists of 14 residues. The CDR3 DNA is TGTGCCAGCTCACCAGGCGGGGTTAACGGGGAGCTGTTTTTT. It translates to CASSPGGVNGELFF.

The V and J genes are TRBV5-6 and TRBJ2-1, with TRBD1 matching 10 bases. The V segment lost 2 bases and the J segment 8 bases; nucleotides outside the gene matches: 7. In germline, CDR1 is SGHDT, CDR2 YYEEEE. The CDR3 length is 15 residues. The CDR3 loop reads CASSFRDRGPDEQFF. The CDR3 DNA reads TGTGCCAGCAGCTTCCGGGACAGGGGCCCCGATGAGCAGTTCTTC.

CDR3 amino acids: CASRSPGPGELFF. CDR3 in DNA: TGTGCCAGCAGGTCTCCAGGTCCCGGGGAGCTGTTTTTT. This chain joins TRBV28 and TRBJ2-2; no definite D call. The CDR3 contains 13 residues. V dropped 6 bases and J dropped 6 bases, with 11 bases sitting between them. The germline gives CDR1 MDHEN, CDR2 SYDVKM.

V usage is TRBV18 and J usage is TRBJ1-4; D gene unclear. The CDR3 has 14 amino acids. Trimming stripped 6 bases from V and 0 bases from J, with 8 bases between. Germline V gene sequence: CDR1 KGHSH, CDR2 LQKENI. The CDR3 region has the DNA TGTGCCAGCTCGCCCGGGACAACTAATGAAAAACTGTTTTTT. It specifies CASSPGTTNEKLFF.

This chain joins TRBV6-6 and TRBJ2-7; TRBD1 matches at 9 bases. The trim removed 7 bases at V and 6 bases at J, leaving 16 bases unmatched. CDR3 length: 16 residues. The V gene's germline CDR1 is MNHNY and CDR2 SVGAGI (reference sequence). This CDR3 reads CASTATSGTGFREQYF. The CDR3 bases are TGTGCCAGCACGGCTACCTCCGGGACAGGGTTCCGCGAGCAGTACTTC.

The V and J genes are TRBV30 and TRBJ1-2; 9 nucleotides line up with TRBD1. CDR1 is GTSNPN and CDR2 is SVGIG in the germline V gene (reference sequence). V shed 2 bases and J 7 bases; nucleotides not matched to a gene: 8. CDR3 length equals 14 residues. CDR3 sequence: CAWSNTDRGAGYTF. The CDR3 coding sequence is TGTGCCTGGAGTAACACGGACAGGGGTGCTGGCTACACCTTC. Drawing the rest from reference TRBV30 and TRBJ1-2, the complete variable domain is SQTIHQWPATLVQPVGSPLSLECTVEGTSNPNLYWYRQAAGRGLQLLFYSVGIGQISSEVPQNLSASRPQDRQFILSSKKLLLSDSGFYLCAWSNTDRGAGYTFGSGTRLTVV.

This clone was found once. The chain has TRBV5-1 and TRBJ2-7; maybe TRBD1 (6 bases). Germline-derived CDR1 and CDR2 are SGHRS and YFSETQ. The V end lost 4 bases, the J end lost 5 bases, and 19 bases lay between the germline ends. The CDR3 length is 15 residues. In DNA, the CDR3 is TGCGCCAGCAGCCGACTGCTTCAGGGGAGCCACGAGCAGTACTTC. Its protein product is CASSRLLQGSHEQYF.

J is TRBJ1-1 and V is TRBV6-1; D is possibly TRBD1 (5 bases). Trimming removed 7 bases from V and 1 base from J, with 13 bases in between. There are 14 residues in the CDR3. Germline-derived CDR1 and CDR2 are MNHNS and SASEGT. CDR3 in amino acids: CASKAGAANTEAFF. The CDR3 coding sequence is TGTGCCAGCAAGGCTGGGGCAGCGAACACTGAAGCTTTCTTT.

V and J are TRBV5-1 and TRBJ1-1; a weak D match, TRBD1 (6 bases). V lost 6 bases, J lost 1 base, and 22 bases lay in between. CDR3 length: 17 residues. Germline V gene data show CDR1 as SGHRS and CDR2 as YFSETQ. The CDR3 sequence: CASKLYGQSTPNTEAFF. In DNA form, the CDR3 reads TGCGCCAGCAAGTTGTATGGACAGTCAACCCCGAACACTGAAGCTTTCTTT.

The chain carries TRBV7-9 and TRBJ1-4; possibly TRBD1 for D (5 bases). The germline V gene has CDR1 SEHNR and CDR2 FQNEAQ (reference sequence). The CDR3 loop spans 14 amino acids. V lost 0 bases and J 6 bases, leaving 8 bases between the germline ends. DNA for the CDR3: TGTGCCAGCAGCTTAGCGGGGGGGGATGAAAAACTGTTTTTT. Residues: CASSLAGGDEKLFF.

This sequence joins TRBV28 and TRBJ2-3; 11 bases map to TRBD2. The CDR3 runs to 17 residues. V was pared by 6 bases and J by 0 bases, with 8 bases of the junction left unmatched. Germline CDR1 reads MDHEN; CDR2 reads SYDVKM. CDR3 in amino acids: CASSPPGLAVSTDTQYF. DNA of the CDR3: TGTGCCAGCAGCCCTCCGGGACTAGCGGTTAGCACAGATACGCAGTATTTT. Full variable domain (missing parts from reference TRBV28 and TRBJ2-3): DVKVTQSSRYLVKRTGEKVFLECVQDMDHENMFWYRQDPGLGLRLIYFSYDVKMKEKGDIPEGYSVSREKKERFSLILESASTNQTSMYLCASSPPGLAVSTDTQYFGPGTRLTVL.

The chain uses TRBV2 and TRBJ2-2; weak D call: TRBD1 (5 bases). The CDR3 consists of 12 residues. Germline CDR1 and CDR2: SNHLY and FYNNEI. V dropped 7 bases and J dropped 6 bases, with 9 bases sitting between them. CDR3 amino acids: CASKGAAGELFF. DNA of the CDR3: TGTGCCAGCAAAGGGGCCGCCGGGGAGCTGTTTTTT.

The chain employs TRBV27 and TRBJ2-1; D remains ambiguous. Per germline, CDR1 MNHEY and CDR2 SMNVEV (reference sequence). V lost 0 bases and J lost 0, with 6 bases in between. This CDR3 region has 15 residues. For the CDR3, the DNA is TGTGCCAGCAGTTTATCAGGCAGCTCCTACAATGAGCAGTTCTTC. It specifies CASSLSGSSYNEQFF.

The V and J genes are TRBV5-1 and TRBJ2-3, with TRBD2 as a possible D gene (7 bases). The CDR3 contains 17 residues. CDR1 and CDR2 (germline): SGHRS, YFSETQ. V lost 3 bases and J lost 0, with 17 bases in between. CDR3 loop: CASSYGRGGSSTDTQYF. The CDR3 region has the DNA TGCGCCAGCAGCTACGGAAGGGGGGGTTCTAGCACAGATACGCAGTATTTT.

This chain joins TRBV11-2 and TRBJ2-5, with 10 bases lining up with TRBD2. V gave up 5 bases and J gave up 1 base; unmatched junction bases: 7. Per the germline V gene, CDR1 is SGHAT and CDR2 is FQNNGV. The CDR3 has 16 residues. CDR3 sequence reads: CASSPRTSGLQETQYF. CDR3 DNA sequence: TGTGCCAGCAGCCCCAGGACTAGCGGACTCCAAGAGACCCAGTACTTC. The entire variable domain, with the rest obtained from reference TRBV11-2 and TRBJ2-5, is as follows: EAGVAQSPRYKIIEKRQSVAFWCNPISGHATLYWYQQILGQGPKLLIQFQNNGVVDDSQLPKDRFSAERLKGVDSTLKIQPAKLEDSAVYLCASSPRTSGLQETQYFGPGTRLLVL.

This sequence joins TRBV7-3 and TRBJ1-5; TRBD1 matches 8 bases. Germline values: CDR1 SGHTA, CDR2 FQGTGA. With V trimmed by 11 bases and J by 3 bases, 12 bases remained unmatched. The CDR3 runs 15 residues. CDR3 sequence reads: CAGKGQDLFNQPQHF. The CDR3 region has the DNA TGTGCCGGGAAGGGACAGGACCTTTTCAATCAGCCCCAGCATTTT.